This TCR beta chain was identified during a study of CD8 T cells in ankylosing spondylitis. Study-level findings and limits: Earlier work had already found some motif variants in reactive arthritis synovial fluid and blood. Among TCR beta sequences, a motif of under 10 highly homologous variants appeared characteristic of ankylosing spondylitis blood.

About this clonotype itself: Its antigen is unidentified.

TCR beta libraries were made by quantitative 5'-RACE with molecular barcodes. TCRdb redid the calling of the 5' RACE reads with MiXCR, one entry per CDR3 protein. The table records a few hundred thousand distinct CDR3 sequences, under 25% of them present only once. V was trimmed by 0 bases and J by 4 bases, leaving 13 bases between them. The germline gives CDR1 DFQATT, CDR2 SNEGSKA (reference sequence). The CDR3 consists of 15 residues. The genes are TRBV20-1 and TRBJ1-3; maybe TRBD1 (5 bases). The receptor comes from a female donor with ankylosing spondylitis or in good health (not recorded which). Sequencing input: blood, either unsorted or a sorted T cell fraction (not recorded which). CDR3 region: CSARDRGFLGNTIYF. The CDR3 DNA follows: TGCAGTGCTAGAGATCGGGGGTTCCTGGGAAACACCATATATTTT.